This TCR beta chain was observed in a study of T cell responses to AZD1222 COVID-19 vaccine. Note on this clone: Its antigen remains unknown.

This table comes from immunoSEQ multiplex PCR, and its TCRdb copy is limited to in-frame clones, with some not included. The sample consists of approximately 120,000 clones, 93% of them appearing once. Study-wide findings and caveats: Donors skewed white British and female; clonal diversity was possibly underestimated. Only six or seven AZD1222 recipients were seropositive at baseline.

The germline gives CDR1 MNHEY, CDR2 SMNVEV (reference sequence). The CDR3 length is 16 residues. The trim removed 5 bases at V and 2 bases at J, leaving 7 bases unmatched. The J gene is TRBJ1-2, the V gene TRBV27; 11 bases line up with TRBD1. The clonotype originates from an adult in good health. The sample in question was peripheral blood, obtained on day 0 of AZD1222 vaccination. The CDR3 sequence is CASSLLGTGGNYGYTF. CDR3 sequence (DNA): TGTGCCAGCAGTCTCCTAGGGACAGGGGGGAACTATGGCTACACCTTC.